A selection of T cell receptor beta chains follows, all from one sample in a study of blood T cells in healthy people across ages. MiXCR, run by TCRdb on the 5' RACE reads, gives a single entry per CDR3 protein. The table lists 650,000 to 1,000,000 distinct CDR3 sequences, about 37% of them singletons. Material for sequencing was blood. Every receptor here comes from a man aged 18-30 years in good health. Both conserved end residues are part of each CDR3. The D gene is left open where the match is weak. Size is omitted from some rows. Given values are once, few, many or a class for expanded clones.

V gene	clone size	J gene	D gene	CDR3 protein
TRBV6-6	few	.	TRBD1	CASSRGTGLGEQYF
TRBV19	once	TRBJ2-3	.	CASAGPTGADTQYF
TRBV20-1	many	TRBJ2-6	.	CSANSGANVLTF
TRBV7-2	.	TRBJ2-5	.	CASSPTPGVNEQYF
TRBV5-1	few	TRBJ1-1	.	CASSSRDYTGITEAFF
TRBV5-1	many	TRBJ1-5	.	CASSVQSNQPQHF
TRBV5-5	.	TRBJ1-6	.	CASSLGLRRGNSPLHF
TRBV25-1	.	TRBJ2-1	TRBD1	CASSDWGTVSYNEQFF
TRBV12-3/TRBV12-4	few	TRBJ2-5	.	CASSSRGGLQETQYF
TRBV10-3	.	TRBJ2-3	.	CAISEIAITDTQYF
TRBV7-2	.	TRBJ2-3	.	CASSLDRFGGYDTQYF
TRBV6-5	few	TRBJ2-3	.	CASSYSVAGVKDTQYF
TRBV12-3/TRBV12-4	.	TRBJ1-5	.	CASSLAGWPQHF
TRBV7-9	many	TRBJ2-7	.	CASSLFSRTYEQYF
TRBV18	.	TRBJ2-1	.	CASSPPGRRHNEQFF
TRBV5-1	.	TRBJ1-1	TRBD1	CASSPTGQEYMNTEAFF
TRBV6-2/TRBV6-3	.	TRBJ1-2	TRBD1	CASSTTGTGSFTF
TRBV12-3/TRBV12-4	many	TRBJ2-3	.	CASSPTRSTDTQYF
TRBV5-6	.	TRBJ1-2	.	CASSPGGRPYGHTF
TRBV6-2/TRBV6-3	few	TRBJ2-5	.	CASSYAGTKETQYF
TRBV4-1	.	TRBJ1-5	TRBD1	CASSPQQGARSQPQHF
TRBV7-2	.	TRBJ2-3	.	CASSYNRDRGTDTQYF
TRBV20-1	.	TRBJ1-2	.	CSAKTGTLDYGYTF
TRBV20-1	.	TRBJ2-7	.	CSARGGRSNYEQYF
TRBV7-2	many	TRBJ1-5	.	CASSLRRTNQPQHF
TRBV20-1	few	TRBJ2-1	TRBD2	CSARPSGTSYNEQFF
TRBV20-1	.	TRBJ1-5	.	CSARENHSNQPQHF
TRBV29-1	.	TRBJ2-5	.	CSVGGRISHEKYF
TRBV3-1	few	.	.	CASRGGTTGTNEQYF